The TCR beta chain under discussion was sequenced for a study of shared clonotypes between healthy human individuals. The donors were adults (healthy and HIV-negative) with no recent acute infections or vaccinations. CDR1 GTSNPN and CDR2 SVGIG come from the germline V gene (reference sequence). The CDR3 runs 12 residues. The V end was cut by 4 bases, the J end by 0 bases, with 1 base between. Samples underwent the assay at deep level. Unsorted PBMC samples were amplified in replicate PCRs containing around 300 ng DNA, 30,000 to 35,000 T cell genomes. Here immunoSEQ multiplex PCR was the method, and the copy in TCRdb shows in-frame clones only, minus some. The repertoire has about 500,000 clones, 75% to 80% of them found once; the top ten carry about 12%.

What was sequenced was PBMCs. This sequence originates from a woman aged 40 to 55 in good health. Some clones in this sample may be carry-over from other donors' samples. The chain is built from TRBV30 and TRBJ2-6; D ambiguous. The DNA for the CDR3 is TGTGCCTGGAACTCTGGGGCCAACGTCCTGACTTTC. Translation: CAWNSGANVLTF.